This T cell receptor (beta chain) derives from a study of blood T cell repertoires in COVID-19. Study information: There were acute and convalescent COVID-19 samples, and they came from the United States, Italy and Spain. PBMCs, B-cell-depleted T cells, or T cells were the source of the cDNA or gDNA that made up the material.

Methods used by the authors: The assay estimated nucleated cells by amplifying reference gene primers. This table comes from immunoSEQ multiplex PCR, and its TCRdb copy is limited to in-frame clones, with some not included. V and J calls and clone size are copied from that table; D and trimming were computed from the DNA. The sample holds 73,000 or so clones, roughly 89% seen once. The V gene's germline CDR1 is LNHDA and CDR2 SQIVND (reference sequence). CDR3 length equals 12 residues. The V end lost 4 bases, the J end lost 7 bases, and 10 bases lay between the germline ends. The chain links TRBV19 to TRBJ1-1, with D unclear. Sample: peripheral blood. This TCR was recovered from a man in his thirties or forties with acute or convalescent COVID-19. In DNA form, the CDR3 reads TGTGCCAGTAGTAAGGCGCGGGATGAAGCTTTCTTT. Its translation: CASSKARDEAFF.